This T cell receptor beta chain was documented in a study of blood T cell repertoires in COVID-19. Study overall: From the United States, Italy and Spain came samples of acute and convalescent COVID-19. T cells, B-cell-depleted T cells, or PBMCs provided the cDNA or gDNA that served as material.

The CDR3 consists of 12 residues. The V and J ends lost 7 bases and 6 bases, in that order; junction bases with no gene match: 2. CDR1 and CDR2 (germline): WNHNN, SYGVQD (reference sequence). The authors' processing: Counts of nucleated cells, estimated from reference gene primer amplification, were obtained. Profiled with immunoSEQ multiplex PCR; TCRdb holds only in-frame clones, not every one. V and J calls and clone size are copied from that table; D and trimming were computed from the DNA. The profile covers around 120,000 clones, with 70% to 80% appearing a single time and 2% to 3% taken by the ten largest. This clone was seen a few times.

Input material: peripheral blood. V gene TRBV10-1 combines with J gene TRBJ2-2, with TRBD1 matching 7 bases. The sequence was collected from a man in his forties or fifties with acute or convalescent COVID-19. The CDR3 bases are TGCGCCAGCAAAGGGGGCTCCGGGGAGCTGTTTTTT. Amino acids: CASKGGSGELFF.